Listed here are 8 T cell receptor beta chains from one sample, sequenced in a study of T cells in Graves' hyperthyroidism and ophthalmopathy. From RNA transcripts, TCR beta CDR3 regions were amplified. Initially, a first-round RT-PCR of the TCR CDR3 employed the HTBI primer set. Using its own MiXCR run on the multiplex PCR reads, TCRdb lists one record per CDR3 protein. The profile shows 160,000 or so distinct CDR3 sequences, about 9.4% of them singletons. Sequencing was performed on blood. The source of these receptors is a woman between 18 and 29 years old with Graves' hyperthyroidism that later progressed to Graves' ophthalmopathy.

J is TRBJ2-3 and V is TRBV5-8; D not certain. The germline V gene encodes CDR1 SGHTS and CDR2 YDEGEE. With 1 base removed from V and 4 bases from J, the gap between germline ends came to 7 bases. The CDR3 spans 13 residues. The CDR3 protein is CASSLQLSDTQYF. The CDR3 coding sequence is TGTGCCAGCAGCTTGCAGCTCTCAGATACGCAGTATTTT.

This clonotype was counted many times. The chain uses TRBV2 and TRBJ1-3; 9 nucleotides line up with TRBD1. This CDR3 is 19 amino acids long. Germline CDR1 and CDR2: SNHLY and FYNNEI. The V gene end was trimmed by 6 bases and the J gene end by 1 base; junction bases not matched to a gene: 16. CDR3 nucleotide sequence: TGTGCCAGCAGCCCACCCCCGGGACAGGGTTTCAGTTCTGGAAACACCATATATTTT. Its translation is CASSPPPGQGFSSGNTIYF.

This clonotype was detected ten times or more. The chain has TRBV18 and TRBJ2-1; D is unclear. Trimming removed 4 bases at V and 3 bases at J, with 10 bases between. The germline V gene has CDR1 KGHSH and CDR2 LQKENI. The CDR3 extends over 14 amino acids. The CDR3 DNA follows: TGTGCCAGCTCACTCGGTCGCGACTACAATGAGCAGTTCTTC. This gives the protein CASSLGRDYNEQFF.

The sample holds many counts of this clonotype. J is TRBJ1-4 and V is TRBV5-6; TRBD1 aligns across 7 bases. Germline CDR1 SGHDT, CDR2 YYEEEE. V was pared by 2 bases and J by 5 bases, with 6 bases of the junction left unmatched. The length of the CDR3 is 15 residues. The DNA of the CDR3 is TGTGCCAGCAGCTTCTCGGGGACAGTAAATGAAAAACTGTTTTTT. This sequence encodes CASSFSGTVNEKLFF.

In its sample, this clonotype was seen many times. This chain joins TRBV9 and TRBJ2-2; 10 nucleotides match TRBD1. V was pared by 2 bases and J by 0 bases, with 7 bases of the junction left unmatched. The CDR3 runs 18 residues. In germline, CDR1 is SGDLS, CDR2 YYNGEE. CDR3 in DNA: TGTGCCAGCAGCGTCAACCCGGGACAGGGGTCGAACACCGGGGAGCTGTTTTTT. This encodes CASSVNPGQGSNTGELFF.

There are many counts of this clonotype. V usage is TRBV11-2 and J usage is TRBJ1-6; 9 bases line up with TRBD1. Germline assignment: CDR1 SGHAT and CDR2 FQNNGV. V lost 5 bases, J lost 10 bases, and 6 bases stayed unmatched. The CDR3 has 14 amino acids. The CDR3 sequence is CASSAGTGRSPLHF. The CDR3 DNA is TGTGCCAGCAGCGCCGGGACAGGGCGCTCACCCCTCCACTTT.

At least ten counts were recorded for this clonotype. V gene TRBV29-1 combines with J gene TRBJ2-3; 8 nucleotides align to TRBD1. Per germline, CDR1 SQVTM and CDR2 ANQGSEA. V was clipped by 3 bases and J by 2 bases; unmatched bases: 7. The CDR3 contains 15 residues. The CDR3 sequence is CSVEYRGDFTDTQYF. DNA for the CDR3: TGCAGCGTTGAGTACAGGGGGGATTTCACAGATACGCAGTATTTT.

Ten or more counts support this clonotype. The chain has TRBV29-1 and TRBJ1-5, with D unclear. This CDR3 has 13 residues. Germline lookup yields CDR1 SQVTM and CDR2 ANQGSEA. V dropped 4 bases and J dropped 4 bases, with 11 bases sitting between them. The CDR3 sequence: CSVAEGVNQPQHF. The CDR3 DNA sequence: TGCAGCGTTGCGGAGGGTGTGAATCAGCCCCAGCATTTT.